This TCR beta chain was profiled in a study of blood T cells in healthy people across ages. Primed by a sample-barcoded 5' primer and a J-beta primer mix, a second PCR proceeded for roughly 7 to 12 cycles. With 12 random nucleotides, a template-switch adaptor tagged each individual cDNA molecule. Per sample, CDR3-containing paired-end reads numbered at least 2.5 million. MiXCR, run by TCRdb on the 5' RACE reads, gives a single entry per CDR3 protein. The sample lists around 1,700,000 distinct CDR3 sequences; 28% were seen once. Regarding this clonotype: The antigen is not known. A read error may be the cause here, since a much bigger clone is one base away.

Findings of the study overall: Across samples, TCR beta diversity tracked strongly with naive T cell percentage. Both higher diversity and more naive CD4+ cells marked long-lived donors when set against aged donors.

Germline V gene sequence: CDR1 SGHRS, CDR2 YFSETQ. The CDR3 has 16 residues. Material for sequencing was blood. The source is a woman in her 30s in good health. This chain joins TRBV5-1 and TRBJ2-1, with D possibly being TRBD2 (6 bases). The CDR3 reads CASSLIRGSSCNEQFF. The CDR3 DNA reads TGCGCCAGCAGCTTAATCCGGGGGAGCTCCTGCAATGAGCAGTTCTTC.